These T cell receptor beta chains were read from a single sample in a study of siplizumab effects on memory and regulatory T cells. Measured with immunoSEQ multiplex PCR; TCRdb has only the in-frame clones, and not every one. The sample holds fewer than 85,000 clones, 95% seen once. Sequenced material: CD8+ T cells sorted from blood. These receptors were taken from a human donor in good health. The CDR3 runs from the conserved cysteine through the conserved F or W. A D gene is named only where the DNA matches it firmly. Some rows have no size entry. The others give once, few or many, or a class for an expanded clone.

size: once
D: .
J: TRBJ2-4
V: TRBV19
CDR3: CASSIAGGREGYF
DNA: TGTGCCAGTAGTATAGCTGGGGGGCGCGAGGGGTACTTC

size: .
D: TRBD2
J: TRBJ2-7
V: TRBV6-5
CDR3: CASSYGLAAYEQYF
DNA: TGTGCCAGCAGTTACGGGCTAGCGGCCTACGAGCAGTACTTC

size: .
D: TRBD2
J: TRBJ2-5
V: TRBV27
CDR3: CASSSFSGSQETQYF
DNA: TGTGCCAGCAGTTCATTTAGCGGGAGTCAAGAGACCCAGTACTTC

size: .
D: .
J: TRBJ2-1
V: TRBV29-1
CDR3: CSVGPLTNEQFF
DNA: TGCAGCGTAGGACCGCTTACCAATGAGCAGTTCTTC

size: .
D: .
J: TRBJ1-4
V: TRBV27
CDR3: CASRSQPTNEKLFF
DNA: TGTGCCAGCAGGTCCCAACCGACTAATGAAAAACTGTTTTTT

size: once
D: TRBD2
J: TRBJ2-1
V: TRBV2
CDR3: CASSGFGGRMHEQFF
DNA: TGTGCCAGCAGTGGATTTGGCGGGAGGATGCATGAGCAGTTCTTC

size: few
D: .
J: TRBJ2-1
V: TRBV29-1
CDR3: CSVCYTVDNEQFF
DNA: TGCAGCGTCTGTTACACAGTTGACAATGAGCAGTTCTTC

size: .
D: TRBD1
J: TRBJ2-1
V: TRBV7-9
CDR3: CASSLAQGTGNEQFF
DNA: TGTGCCAGCAGCTTAGCGCAAGGGACAGGGAATGAGCAGTTCTTC

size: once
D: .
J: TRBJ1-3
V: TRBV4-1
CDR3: CASSQKDGGLGNTIYF
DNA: TGCGCCAGCAGCCAAAAGGACGGGGGGCTTGGAAACACCATATATTTT

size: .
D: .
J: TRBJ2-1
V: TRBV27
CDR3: CASSLRGSGVNEQFF
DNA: TGTGCCAGCAGTTTACGCGGGTCTGGGGTCAATGAGCAGTTCTTC

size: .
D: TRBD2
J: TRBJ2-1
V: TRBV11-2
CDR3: CASSPLAGSSCNEQFF
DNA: TGTGCCAGCAGCCCACTAGCGGGAAGCTCCTGCAATGAGCAGTTCTTC

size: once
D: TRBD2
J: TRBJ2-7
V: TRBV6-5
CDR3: CANATSGSGYEQYF
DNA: TGTGCCAACGCGACTAGCGGGAGTGGTTACGAGCAGTACTTC

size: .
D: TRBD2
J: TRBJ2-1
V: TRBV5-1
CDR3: CASSPLMLAGSYEQFF
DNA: TGCGCCAGCAGCCCGTTAATGCTAGCGGGGAGTTATGAGCAGTTCTTC

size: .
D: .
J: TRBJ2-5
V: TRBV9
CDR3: CASSEAPDRETQETQYF
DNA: TGTGCCAGCAGCGAGGCTCCGGACAGAGAAACACAAGAGACCCAGTACTTC

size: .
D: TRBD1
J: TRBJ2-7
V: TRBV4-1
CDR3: CASSQVTGGSEQYF
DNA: TGCGCCAGCAGCCAAGTCACAGGGGGCAGCGAGCAGTACTTC

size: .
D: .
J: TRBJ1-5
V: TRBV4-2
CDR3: CASSRTGVDQPQHF
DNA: TGTGCCAGCTCAAGGACCGGTGTAGATCAGCCCCAGCATTTT

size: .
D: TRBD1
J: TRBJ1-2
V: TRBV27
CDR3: CASSFTGQTYYGYTF
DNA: TGTGCCAGCAGTTTTACGGGACAGACTTACTATGGCTACACCTTC

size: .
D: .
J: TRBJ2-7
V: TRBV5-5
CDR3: CASSLTGNYEQYF
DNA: TGTGCCAGCAGCTTGACAGGGAATTACGAGCAGTACTTC

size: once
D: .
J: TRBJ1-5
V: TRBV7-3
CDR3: CASSFAQNQPQHF
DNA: TGTGCCAGCAGCTTCGCACAGAATCAGCCCCAGCATTTT

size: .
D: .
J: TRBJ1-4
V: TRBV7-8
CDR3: CASSLGQVNEKLFF
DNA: TGTGCCAGCAGCTTAGGGCAGGTTAACGAAAAACTGTTTTTT

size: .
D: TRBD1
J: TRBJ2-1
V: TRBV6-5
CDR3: CASRSDRGIYNEQFF
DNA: TGTGCCAGCAGGTCCGACAGGGGAATTTACAATGAGCAGTTCTTC

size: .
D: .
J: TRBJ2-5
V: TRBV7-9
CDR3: CASSKGGRETQYF
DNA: TGTGCCAGCAGCAAGGGGGGTAGGGAGACCCAGTACTTC

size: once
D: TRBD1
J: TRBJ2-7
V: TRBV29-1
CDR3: CSVFLTGGEQYF
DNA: TGCAGCGTTTTCCTTACAGGGGGCGAGCAGTACTTC

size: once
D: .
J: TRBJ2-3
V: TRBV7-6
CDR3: CASSSLQDTQYF
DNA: TGTGCCAGCAGCTCCCTCCAAGATACGCAGTATTTT

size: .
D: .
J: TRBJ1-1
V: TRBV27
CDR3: CASSLGGRWSEAFF
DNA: TGTGCCAGCAGCCTGGGGGGGCGGTGGTCTGAAGCTTTCTTT

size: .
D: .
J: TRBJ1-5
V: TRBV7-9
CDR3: CASSLQGTDQPQHF
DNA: TGTGCCAGCAGCTTACAGGGGACTGATCAGCCCCAGCATTTT

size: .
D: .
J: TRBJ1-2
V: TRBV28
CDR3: CATQFDEGYGYTF
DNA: TGTGCCACACAGTTTGATGAGGGGTATGGCTACACCTTC

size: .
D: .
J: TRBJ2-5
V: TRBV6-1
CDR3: CASSDRDTQETQYF
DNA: TGTGCCAGCAGTGACCGGGACACCCAAGAGACCCAGTACTTC

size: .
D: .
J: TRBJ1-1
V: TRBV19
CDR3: CASSKVTGSTEAFF
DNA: TGTGCCAGTAGTAAAGTCACGGGTTCCACTGAAGCTTTCTTT

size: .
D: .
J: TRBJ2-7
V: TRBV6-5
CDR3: CASSPAGAYEQYF
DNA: TGTGCCAGCAGCCCCGCTGGAGCCTACGAGCAGTACTTC

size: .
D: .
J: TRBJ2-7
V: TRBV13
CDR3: CASSPGVSVRMNSYEQYF
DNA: TGTGCCAGCAGCCCTGGGGTCTCTGTGAGGATGAACTCCTACGAGCAGTACTTC

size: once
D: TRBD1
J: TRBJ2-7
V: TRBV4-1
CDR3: CASSQDTGGYEQYF
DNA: TGCGCCAGCAGCCAAGATACAGGGGGCTACGAGCAGTACTTC

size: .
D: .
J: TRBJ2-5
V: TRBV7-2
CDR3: CASSVVSRDPSYF
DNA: TGTGCCAGCAGCGTCGTTTCCCGGGACCCTTCCTACTTC

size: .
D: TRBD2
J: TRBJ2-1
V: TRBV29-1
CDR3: CSAAGTRSPPEQFF
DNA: TGCAGCGCTGCCGGGACTAGGTCCCCCCCTGAGCAGTTCTTC

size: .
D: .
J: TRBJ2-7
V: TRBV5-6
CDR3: CASSRGRGDEQYF
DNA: TGTGCCAGCAGCCGGGGGCGGGGAGACGAGCAGTACTTC

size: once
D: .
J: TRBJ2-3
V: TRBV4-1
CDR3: CASSGFFPLRGTDTQYF
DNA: TGCGCCAGCAGCGGCTTTTTTCCCTTGAGAGGTACAGATACGCAGTATTTT

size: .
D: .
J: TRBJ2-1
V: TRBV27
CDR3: CASRLGSSYNEQFF
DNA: TGTGCCAGCAGACTCGGGAGCTCCTACAATGAGCAGTTCTTC

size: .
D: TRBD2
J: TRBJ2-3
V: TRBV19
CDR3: CASSISLAGVDTQYF
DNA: TGTGCCAGTAGTATCTCCCTGGCGGGAGTAGATACGCAGTATTTT

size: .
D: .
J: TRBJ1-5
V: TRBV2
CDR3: CASSPTRGSDQPQHF
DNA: TGTGCCAGCAGTCCAACACGGGGATCAGATCAGCCCCAGCATTTT

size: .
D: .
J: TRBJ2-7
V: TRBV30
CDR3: CAWLTASYEQYF
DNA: TGTGCCTGGCTGACAGCCTCCTACGAGCAGTACTTC

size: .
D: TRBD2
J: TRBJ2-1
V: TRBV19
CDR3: CASKMTSGSNEQFF
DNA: TGTGCCAGTAAAATGACTAGCGGGAGCAATGAGCAGTTCTTC

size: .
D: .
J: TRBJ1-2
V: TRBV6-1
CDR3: CASSGLGYGYTF
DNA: TGTGCCAGCAGCGGACTGGGTTATGGCTACACCTTC

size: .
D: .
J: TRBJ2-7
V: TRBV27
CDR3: CASSFSHSAYEQYF
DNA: TGTGCCAGCAGTTTTTCTCACAGTGCCTACGAGCAGTACTTC

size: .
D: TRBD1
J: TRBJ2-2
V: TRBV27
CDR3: CASTEQGAYTGELFF
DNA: TGTGCCAGCACCGAACAGGGGGCGTATACCGGGGAGCTGTTTTTT

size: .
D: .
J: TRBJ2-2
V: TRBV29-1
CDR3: CSVDLRGAGELFF
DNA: TGCAGCGTTGATCTTCGCGGGGCCGGGGAGCTGTTTTTT

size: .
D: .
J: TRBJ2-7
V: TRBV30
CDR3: CAWSPLSPLFEQYF
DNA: TGTGCCTGGAGTCCGTTAAGTCCCCTGTTCGAGCAGTACTTC

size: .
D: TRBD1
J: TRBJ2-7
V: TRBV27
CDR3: CASTPSSGQWSYEQYF
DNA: TGTGCCAGCACCCCAAGTTCGGGACAGTGGTCCTACGAGCAGTACTTC

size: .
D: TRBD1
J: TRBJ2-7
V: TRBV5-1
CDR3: CASSRGTGGYEQYF
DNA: TGCGCCAGCAGCAGGGGGACAGGGGGCTACGAGCAGTACTTC

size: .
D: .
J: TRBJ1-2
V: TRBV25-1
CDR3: CASSEGVVGYTF
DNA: TGTGCCAGCAGTGAAGGTGTAGTGGGCTACACCTTC

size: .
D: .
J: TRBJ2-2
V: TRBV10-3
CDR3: CAISDARTGELFF
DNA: TGTGCCATCAGTGACGCGAGGACCGGGGAGCTGTTTTTT

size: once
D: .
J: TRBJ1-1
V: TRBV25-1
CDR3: CASSDPTTGNTEAFF
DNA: TGTGCCAGCAGTGACCCCACGACAGGGAACACTGAAGCTTTCTTT

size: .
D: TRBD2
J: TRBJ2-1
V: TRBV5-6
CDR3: CASSLVTSGSRNEQFF
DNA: TGTGCCAGCAGCTTGGTTACTAGCGGGAGTAGAAATGAGCAGTTCTTC